These 24 T cell receptor beta chains originate from one sample sequenced in a study of response to subunit inactivated influenza vaccine. TCRdb reprocessed the RT-PCR reads with MiXCR, giving one entry per CDR3 protein. The profile shows hundreds of thousands of distinct CDR3 sequences, around 14% of them singletons. The specimen was PBMCs from blood, collected approximately 13 days after vaccination. The receptor source for this set is a man aged 45-65 years who received an inactivated influenza vaccine.

This clonotype turned up a few times. The chain couples TRBV18 to TRBJ2-3; D remains unclear. Germline V gene data show CDR1 as KGHSH and CDR2 as LQKENI. CDR3 size: 17 residues. Trimming cost V 0 bases and J 2 bases, with 15 bases left between them. CDR3 residues: CASSPPNIVGYTDTQYF. The CDR3 nucleotides are TGTGCCAGCTCACCACCGAACATCGTCGGATACACAGATACGCAGTATTTT.

This chain joins TRBV29-1 and TRBJ2-5; D might be TRBD1 or TRBD2, each matching 6 bases. Germline V CDR1 and CDR2: SQVTM, ANQGSEA. The CDR3 covers 15 residues. V was cut by 4 bases and J by 2 bases, with 17 bases left in between. The CDR3 DNA reads as TGCAGCGTTGCCCCCCGGCGGAGGGGGCAAGAGACCCAGTACTTC. Translated: CSVAPRRRGQETQYF.

This clonotype was seen only a few times. This rearrangement joins TRBV9 to TRBJ2-5, with 7 bases lining up with TRBD1. The CDR3 runs 16 residues. Germline V gene sequence: CDR1 SGDLS, CDR2 YYNGEE. Trimming cost V 2 bases and J 5 bases; bases outside gene matches: 12. CDR3 residues: CASSVRDSPLWETQYF. The CDR3 coding sequence is TGTGCCAGCAGCGTCCGGGACAGCCCGCTCTGGGAGACCCAGTACTTC.

This clonotype was detected only a few times. This sequence joins TRBV4-3 and TRBJ1-1, with D possibly TRBD1 on 5 matching bases. Trimming pared 8 bases from V and 5 bases from J, leaving 9 bases between. CDR1 and CDR2 (germline): LGHNA, YSLEER. The CDR3 sequence is 11 residues long. In nucleotides, the CDR3 is TGCGCCAGCCGGGGCGCGACTGAAGCTTTCTTT. This gives the protein CASRGATEAFF.

This clonotype was found a few times. The CDR3 is CASAGLAENVNIQYF. In DNA form, the CDR3 reads TGTGCCAGCGCTGGACTAGCGGAAAATGTGAACATTCAGTACTTC. The chain employs TRBV6-2 or TRBV6-3 and TRBJ2-4; 10 nucleotides agree with TRBD2. Germline-derived CDR1 and CDR2 are MNHEY and SVGEGT. CDR3 length: 15 residues. The V and J ends lost 8 bases and 7 bases, in that order; junction bases with no gene match: 11.

V is TRBV15 and J is TRBJ2-3; possible D gene TRBD2, 6 bases. The CDR3 covers 19 residues. The V and J ends lost 2 bases and 6 bases respectively, with 27 bases between them. CDR1 and CDR2 from the germline V gene are LNHNV and YYDKDF (reference sequence). The CDR3 is CATSRSHPFSGARGDTQYF. The CDR3, as DNA: TGTGCCACCAGCAGATCCCACCCCTTTAGCGGCGCTCGGGGGGATACGCAGTATTTT. The full variable domain, in which reference TRBV15 and TRBJ2-3 provide the parts outside the CDR3, is DAMVIQNPRYQVTQFGKPVTLSCSQTLNHNVMYWYQQKSSQAPKLLFHYYDKDFNNEADTPDNFQSRRPNTSFCFLDIRSPGLGDTAMYLCATSRSHPFSGARGDTQYFGPGTRLTVL.

The rearrangement uses TRBV27 and TRBJ1-1; TRBD1 aligns across 7 bases. The CDR3 spans 13 residues. Trimming removed 4 bases from V and 4 bases from J; junction bases left unmatched: 3. Germline CDR1 is MNHEY and CDR2 is SMNVEV (reference sequence). The CDR3 nucleotides read TGTGCCAGCAGTTCCGGGACAGTCACTGAAGCTTTCTTT. Its protein is CASSSGTVTEAFF.

This clonotype has more than one count but fewer than ten. This chain connects TRBV7-2 to TRBJ2-7; a possible D gene is TRBD2 (6 bases). CDR1 SGHTA and CDR2 FQGNSA come from the germline V gene. The ends were cut back, 0 bases at V and 4 bases at J, with 13 bases in the middle. This CDR3 has 15 residues. CDR3 in amino acids: CASSLAYARGYEQYF. The DNA of the CDR3 is TGTGCCAGCAGCTTAGCGTATGCCCGGGGGTACGAGCAGTACTTC.

This clonotype was seen many times. The chain carries TRBV12-3 or TRBV12-4 and TRBJ2-1; a weak D match, TRBD2 (6 bases). V was pared by 5 bases and J by 1 base, with 9 bases between. The CDR3 sequence is 14 residues long. The CDR3 here is CASSPGTSYNEQFF. CDR3 sequence (DNA): TGTGCCAGCAGTCCAGGGACTTCCTACAATGAGCAGTTCTTC.

This chain uses TRBV12-3 or TRBV12-4 with TRBJ2-1; a weak D match, TRBD1 (7 bases). The CDR3 sequence is 15 residues long. V lost 4 bases and J 4 bases, leaving 14 bases between the germline ends. As DNA, the CDR3 is TGTGCCAGCAGTTCAGGGGGGCTTGGTTACAATGAGCAGTTCTTC. Translating gives CASSSGGLGYNEQFF.

This clonotype was picked up a small number of times. V gene TRBV5-1 combines with J gene TRBJ1-4; 8 nucleotides line up with TRBD1. Germline lookup yields CDR1 SGHRS and CDR2 YFSETQ. V trimming: 3 bases; J trimming: 0 bases; junction bases outside the gene matches: 7. The CDR3 loop spans 17 amino acids. The CDR3 region is CASSSLPTGATNEKLFF. The DNA of the CDR3 is TGCGCCAGCAGCTCGCTCCCGACAGGGGCAACTAATGAAAAACTGTTTTTT.

The chain has TRBV5-5 and TRBJ2-1; D call uncertain. The ends were cut back, 5 bases at V and 7 bases at J, with 16 bases in the middle. The CDR3 has 14 residues. Per germline, CDR1 SGHKS and CDR2 YYEKEE (reference sequence). In nucleotides, the CDR3 is TGTGCCAGCAGGACCGGGTCAGGAGTGAATGAGCAGTTCTTC. This translates into CASRTGSGVNEQFF. The full variable domain, rest sourced from reference TRBV5-5 and TRBJ2-1, is DAGVTQSPTHLIKTRGQQVTLRCSPISGHKSVSWYQQVLGQGPQFIFQYYEKEERGRGNFPDRFSARQFPNYSSELNVNALLLGDSALYLCASRTGSGVNEQFFGPGTRLTVL.

The chain carries TRBV7-2 and TRBJ2-1; a weak D match, TRBD1 (7 bases). CDR1 is SGHTA and CDR2 is FQGNSA in the germline V gene. CDR3 length equals 14 residues. V was trimmed by 1 base and J by 8 bases, leaving 12 bases between them. Written as DNA, the CDR3 is TGTGCCAGCAGCTTAGGTCAGGGGGAGGATGAGCAGTTCTTC. This sequence encodes CASSLGQGEDEQFF.

This sequence joins TRBV5-1 and TRBJ2-7; 8 bases agree with TRBD2. Germline trimming cut 1 base from V and 0 bases from J; bases unmatched to any gene: 6. In germline, CDR1 is SGHRS, CDR2 YFSETQ. This CDR3 is 16 amino acids long. Here the CDR3 reads CASSLNLAGPSYEQYF. For the CDR3, the DNA is TGCGCCAGCAGCTTGAATCTAGCGGGTCCCTCCTACGAGCAGTACTTC.

This clonotype turned up a few times. The chain has TRBV3-1 and TRBJ2-1, with unresolved D. Per germline, CDR1 LGHDT and CDR2 YNNKEL (reference sequence). The CDR3 is 17 amino acids. V lost 0 bases and J lost 0, with 12 bases in between. The CDR3 nucleotides read TGTGCCAGCAGCCAAGATTCCGCGTCCAGCTCCTACAATGAGCAGTTCTTC. This encodes CASSQDSASSSYNEQFF.

This sequence joins TRBV6-2 or TRBV6-3 and TRBJ2-6; D unresolved. Germline loops: CDR1 MNHEY, CDR2 SVGEGT. CDR3 length: 18 residues. V lost 7 bases and J lost 0, with 19 bases in between. The CDR3 here is CASKAFVGIGSGANVLTF. The CDR3 coding sequence is TGTGCCAGCAAAGCCTTCGTGGGAATAGGCTCTGGGGCCAACGTCCTGACTTTC.

This chain connects TRBV25-1 to TRBJ2-5; a weak D match, TRBD2 (5 bases). The V end was cut by 6 bases, the J end by 3 bases, with 11 bases between. This CDR3 has 13 amino acids. Germline CDR1 is MGHDK and CDR2 is SYGVNS. Here the CDR3 DNA reads TGTGCCAGCAGAGAGGACTGGAAAGAGACCCAGTACTTC. Residues: CASREDWKETQYF.

There are a few counts of this clonotype. This chain links TRBV6-2 or TRBV6-3 with TRBJ1-4; 7 bases are shared with TRBD1. The ends lost 6 bases at V and 7 bases at J; junction bases unmatched: 11. The CDR3 length is 15 residues. The germline CDR1 and CDR2 sequences are MNHEY and SVGEGT. In nucleotides, the CDR3 is TGTGCCAGCAGCGGAGGAGGTCGACAGGGTGAAAAACTGTTTTTT. The encoded protein is CASSGGGRQGEKLFF.

This clonotype was seen more than once but under ten times. The chain uses TRBV14 and TRBJ1-2; 8 nucleotides align to TRBD1. V was clipped by 0 bases and J by 5 bases; unmatched bases: 5. Germline CDR1 reads SGHDN; CDR2 reads FVKESK. The CDR3 extends over 15 amino acids. CDR3 sequence: CASSQDVGQGYGYTF. CDR3 bases: TGTGCCAGCAGCCAAGACGTAGGACAGGGTTATGGCTACACCTTC.

The CDR3 region is CASSQDPAGTRTYTQYF. DNA for the CDR3: TGTGCCAGCAGCCAAGACCCCGCCGGGACTAGGACCTATACGCAGTATTTT. The V gene is TRBV4-2, the J gene TRBJ2-3; 8 bases match TRBD2. The J segment lost 7 bases and the V segment lost 0 bases, leaving 12 bases of the junction unmatched. CDR3 size: 17 residues. Germline values: CDR1 LGHNA, CDR2 YNFKEQ.

V usage is TRBV2 and J usage is TRBJ2-5, with 14 bases aligning to TRBD2. The V and J ends lost 8 bases and 5 bases, in that order; junction bases with no gene match: 10. Germline-derived CDR1 and CDR2 are SNHLY and FYNNEI. The CDR3 has 16 amino acids. Written as DNA, the CDR3 is TGTGCCAGCCGAGAACTGGGGACTAGCGGGAGTGAGACCCAGTACTTC. Its protein is CASRELGTSGSETQYF. The complete variable domain, with remaining parts taken from reference TRBV2 and TRBJ2-5, reads EPEVTQTPSHQVTQMGQEVILRCVPISNHLYFYWYRQILGQKVEFLVSFYNNEISEKSEIFDDQFSVERPDGSNFTLKIRSTKLEDSAMYFCASRELGTSGSETQYFGPGTRLLVL.

This clonotype was detected a few times. This sequence joins TRBV10-3 and TRBJ2-7; the match to TRBD1 covers 9 bases. Germline assignment: CDR1 ENHRY and CDR2 SYGVKD. Unmatched junction bases numbered 4, after V lost 10 bases and J lost 3 bases. The CDR3 extends over 12 amino acids. CDR3 in amino acids: CATLDRGYEQYF. The CDR3 region has the DNA TGTGCCACCCTGGACAGGGGCTACGAGCAGTACTTC.

V usage is TRBV19 and J usage is TRBJ2-3, with 9 bases that match TRBD1. CDR3 size: 14 residues. Germline V gene lookup returns CDR1 LNHDA and CDR2 SQIVND (reference sequence). V shed 5 bases, J shed 5 bases, and the junction held 5 bases outside the gene matches. CDR3 in amino acids: CASSPWTGEDTQYF. CDR3 DNA: TGTGCCAGTAGTCCGTGGACAGGGGAAGATACGCAGTATTTT.

CDR3 nucleotides: TGTGCCAGCAGGTTAACAGGGAGGATCTCCGAGCAGTACTTC. It specifies CASRLTGRISEQYF. The chain links TRBV12-3 or TRBV12-4 to TRBJ2-7; perhaps D is TRBD1 or TRBD2 (6 bases each). The CDR3 length is 14 residues. Deletions cut 6 bases from V and 6 bases from J, with 18 bases between.